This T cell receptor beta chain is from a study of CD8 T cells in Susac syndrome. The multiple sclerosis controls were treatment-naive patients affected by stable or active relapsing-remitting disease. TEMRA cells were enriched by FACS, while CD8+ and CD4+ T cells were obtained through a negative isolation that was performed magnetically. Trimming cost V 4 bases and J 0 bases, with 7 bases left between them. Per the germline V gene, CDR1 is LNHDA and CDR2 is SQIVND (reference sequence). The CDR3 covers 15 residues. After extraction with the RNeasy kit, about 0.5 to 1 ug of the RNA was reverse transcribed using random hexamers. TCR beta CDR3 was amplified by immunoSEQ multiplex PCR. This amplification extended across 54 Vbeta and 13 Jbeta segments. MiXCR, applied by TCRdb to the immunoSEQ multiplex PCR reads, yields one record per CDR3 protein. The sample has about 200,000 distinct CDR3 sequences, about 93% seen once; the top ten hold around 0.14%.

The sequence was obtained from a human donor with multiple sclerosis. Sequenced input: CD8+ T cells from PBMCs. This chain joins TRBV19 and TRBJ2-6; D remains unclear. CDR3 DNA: TGTGCCAGTAGTAGGGGTTTCTCTGGGGCCAACGTCCTGACTTTC. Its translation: CASSRGFSGANVLTF.